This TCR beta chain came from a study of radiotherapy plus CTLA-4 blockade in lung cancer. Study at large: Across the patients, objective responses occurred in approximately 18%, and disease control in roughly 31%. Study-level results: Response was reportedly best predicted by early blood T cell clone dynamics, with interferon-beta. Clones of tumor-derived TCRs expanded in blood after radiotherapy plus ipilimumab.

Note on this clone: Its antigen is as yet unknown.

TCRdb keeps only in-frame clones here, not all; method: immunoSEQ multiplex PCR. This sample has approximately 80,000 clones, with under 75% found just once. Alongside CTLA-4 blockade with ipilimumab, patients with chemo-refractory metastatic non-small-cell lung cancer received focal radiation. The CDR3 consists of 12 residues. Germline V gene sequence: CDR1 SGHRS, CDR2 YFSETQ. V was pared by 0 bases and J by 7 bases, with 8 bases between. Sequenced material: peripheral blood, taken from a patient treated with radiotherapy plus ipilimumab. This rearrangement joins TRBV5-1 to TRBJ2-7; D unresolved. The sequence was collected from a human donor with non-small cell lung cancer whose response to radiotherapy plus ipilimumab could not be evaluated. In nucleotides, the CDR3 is TGCGCCAGCAGCTTGGAAATCGGGGAGCAGTACTTC. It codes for CASSLEIGEQYF. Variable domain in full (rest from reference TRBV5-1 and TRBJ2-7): KAGVTQTPRYLIKTRGQQVTLSCSPISGHRSVSWYQQTPGQGLQFLFEYFSETQRNKGNFPGRFSGRQFSNSRSEMNVSTLELGDSALYLCASSLEIGEQYFGPGTRLTVT.